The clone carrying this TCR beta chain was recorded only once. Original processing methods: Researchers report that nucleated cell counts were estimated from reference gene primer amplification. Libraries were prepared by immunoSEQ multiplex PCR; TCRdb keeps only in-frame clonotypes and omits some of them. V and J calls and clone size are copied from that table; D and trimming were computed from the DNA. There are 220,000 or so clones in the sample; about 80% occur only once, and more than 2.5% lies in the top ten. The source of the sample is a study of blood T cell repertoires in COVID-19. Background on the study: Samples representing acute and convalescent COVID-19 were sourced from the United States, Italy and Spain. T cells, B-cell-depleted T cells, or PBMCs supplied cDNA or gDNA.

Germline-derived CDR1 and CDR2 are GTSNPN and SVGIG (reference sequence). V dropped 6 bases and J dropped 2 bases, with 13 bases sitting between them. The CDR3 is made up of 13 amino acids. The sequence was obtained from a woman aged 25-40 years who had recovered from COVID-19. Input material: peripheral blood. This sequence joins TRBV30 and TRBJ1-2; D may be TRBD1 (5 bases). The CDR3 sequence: CACRQGNNYGYTF. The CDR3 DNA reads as TGTGCCTGTCGGCAGGGCAACAACTATGGCTACACCTTC.